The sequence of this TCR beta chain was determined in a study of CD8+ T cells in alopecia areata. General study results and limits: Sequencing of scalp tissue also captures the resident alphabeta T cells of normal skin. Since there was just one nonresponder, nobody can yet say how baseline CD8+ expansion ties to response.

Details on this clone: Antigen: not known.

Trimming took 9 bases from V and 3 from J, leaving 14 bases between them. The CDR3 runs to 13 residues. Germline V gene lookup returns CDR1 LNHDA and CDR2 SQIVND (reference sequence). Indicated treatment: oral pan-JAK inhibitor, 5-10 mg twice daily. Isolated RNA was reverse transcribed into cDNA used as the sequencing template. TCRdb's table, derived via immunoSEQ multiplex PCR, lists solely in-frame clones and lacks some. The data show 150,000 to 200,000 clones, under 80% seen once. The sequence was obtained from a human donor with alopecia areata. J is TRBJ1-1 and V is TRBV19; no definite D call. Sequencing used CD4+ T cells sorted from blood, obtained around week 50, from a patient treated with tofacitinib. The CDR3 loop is CASGAKGDTEAFF. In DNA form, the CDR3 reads TGTGCCAGCGGCGCAAAGGGAGACACTGAAGCTTTCTTT.